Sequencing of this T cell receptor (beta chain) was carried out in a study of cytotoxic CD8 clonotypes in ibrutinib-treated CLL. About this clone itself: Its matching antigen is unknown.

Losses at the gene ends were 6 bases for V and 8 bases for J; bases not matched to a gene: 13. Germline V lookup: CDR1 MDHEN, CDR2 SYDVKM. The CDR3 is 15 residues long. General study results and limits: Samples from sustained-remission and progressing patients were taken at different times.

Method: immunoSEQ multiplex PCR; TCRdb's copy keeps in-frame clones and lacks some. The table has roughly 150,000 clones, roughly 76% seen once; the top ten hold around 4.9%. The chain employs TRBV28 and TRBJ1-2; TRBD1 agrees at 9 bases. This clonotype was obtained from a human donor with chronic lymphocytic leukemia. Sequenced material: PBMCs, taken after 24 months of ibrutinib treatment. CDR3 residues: CASSSNPQGAGGYTF. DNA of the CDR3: TGTGCCAGCAGCTCGAACCCACAGGGGGCCGGGGGCTACACCTTC.